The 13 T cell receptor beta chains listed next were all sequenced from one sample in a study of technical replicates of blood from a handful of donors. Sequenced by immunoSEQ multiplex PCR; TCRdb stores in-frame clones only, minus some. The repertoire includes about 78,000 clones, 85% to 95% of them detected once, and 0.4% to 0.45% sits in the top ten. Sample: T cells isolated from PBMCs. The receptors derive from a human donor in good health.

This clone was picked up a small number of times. This chain's CDR3 is CASSLIQERYETQYF. Here the CDR3 DNA reads TGTGCCAGCAGCTTGATTCAAGAGCGGTATGAGACCCAGTACTTC. The chain carries TRBV5-6 and TRBJ2-5; D perhaps matches TRBD2 (5 bases). The CDR3 totals 15 residues. Germline V gene sequence: CDR1 SGHDT, CDR2 YYEEEE. The V and J ends lost 1 base and 5 bases respectively, with 15 bases between them.

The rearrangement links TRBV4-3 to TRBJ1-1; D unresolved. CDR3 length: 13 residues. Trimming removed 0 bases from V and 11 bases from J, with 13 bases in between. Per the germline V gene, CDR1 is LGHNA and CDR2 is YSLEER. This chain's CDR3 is CASSQDSYSGAFF. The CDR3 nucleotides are TGCGCCAGCAGCCAAGATAGTTACAGTGGGGCTTTCTTT.

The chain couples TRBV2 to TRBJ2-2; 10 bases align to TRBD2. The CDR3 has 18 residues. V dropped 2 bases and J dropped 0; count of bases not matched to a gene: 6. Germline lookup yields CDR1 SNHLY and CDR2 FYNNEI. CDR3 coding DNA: TGTGCCAGCAGTGAACTCGGACTAGCGGACGCGAACACCGGGGAGCTGTTTTTT. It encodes CASSELGLADANTGELFF.

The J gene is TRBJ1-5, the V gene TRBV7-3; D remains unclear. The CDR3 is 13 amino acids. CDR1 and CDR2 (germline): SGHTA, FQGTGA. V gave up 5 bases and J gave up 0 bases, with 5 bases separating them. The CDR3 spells CASSLNSNQPQHF. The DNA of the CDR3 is TGTGCCAGCAGCCTTAATAGCAATCAGCCCCAGCATTTT.

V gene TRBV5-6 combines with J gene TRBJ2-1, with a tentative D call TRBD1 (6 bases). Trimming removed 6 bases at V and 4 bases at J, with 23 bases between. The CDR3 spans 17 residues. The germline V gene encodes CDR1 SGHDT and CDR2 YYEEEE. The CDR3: CASITTRGRGVYNEQFF. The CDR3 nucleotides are TGTGCCAGCATCACAACCAGAGGCAGGGGTGTATACAATGAGCAGTTCTTC. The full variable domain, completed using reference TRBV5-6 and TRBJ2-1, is DAGVTQSPTHLIKTRGQQVTLRCSPKSGHDTVSWYQQALGQGPQFIFQYYEEEERQRGNFPDRFSGHQFPNYSSELNVNALLLGDSALYLCASITTRGRGVYNEQFFGPGTRLTVL.

The CDR3 DNA is TGTGCCAGCAGTCTATCAGGGGGAGAGACCCAGTACTTC. This encodes CASSLSGGETQYF. The chain employs TRBV25-1 and TRBJ2-5, with 7 nucleotides matching TRBD1. CDR1 is MGHDK and CDR2 is SYGVNS in the germline V gene. This CDR3 region has 13 residues. The V segment lost 5 bases and the J segment 4 bases; nucleotides outside the gene matches: 4.

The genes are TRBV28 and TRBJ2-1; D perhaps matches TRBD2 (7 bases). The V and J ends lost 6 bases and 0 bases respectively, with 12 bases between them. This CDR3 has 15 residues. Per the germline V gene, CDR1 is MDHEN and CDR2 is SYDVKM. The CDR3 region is CASRGGLSSYNEQFF. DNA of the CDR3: TGTGCCAGCAGGGGGGGGCTGAGCTCCTACAATGAGCAGTTCTTC.

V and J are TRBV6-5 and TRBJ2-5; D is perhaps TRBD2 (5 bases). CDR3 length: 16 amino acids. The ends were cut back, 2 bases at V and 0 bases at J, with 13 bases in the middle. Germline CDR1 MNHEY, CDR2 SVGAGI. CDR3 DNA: TGTGCCAGCAGTTACCTACCGGGAAGAGACCAAGAGACCCAGTACTTC. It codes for CASSYLPGRDQETQYF.

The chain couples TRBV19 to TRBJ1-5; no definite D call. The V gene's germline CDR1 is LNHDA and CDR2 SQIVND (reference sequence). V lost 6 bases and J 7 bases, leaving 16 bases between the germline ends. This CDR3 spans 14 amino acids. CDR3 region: CASSAGRGEQPQHF. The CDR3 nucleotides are TGTGCCAGTAGCGCGGGTCGGGGAGAGCAGCCCCAGCATTTT.

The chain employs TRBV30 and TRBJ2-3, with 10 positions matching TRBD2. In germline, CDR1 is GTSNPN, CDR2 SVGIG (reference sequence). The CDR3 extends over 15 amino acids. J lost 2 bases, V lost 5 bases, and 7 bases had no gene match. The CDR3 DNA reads TGTGCCTGGCAAGGACTAGCGGAGATCACAGATACGCAGTATTTT. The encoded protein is CAWQGLAEITDTQYF.

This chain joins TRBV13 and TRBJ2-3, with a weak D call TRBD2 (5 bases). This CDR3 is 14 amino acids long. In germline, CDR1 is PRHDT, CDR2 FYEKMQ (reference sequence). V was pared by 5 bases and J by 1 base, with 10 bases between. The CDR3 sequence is CASSPEAGTDTQYF. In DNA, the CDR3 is TGTGCCAGCAGCCCAGAAGCGGGCACAGATACGCAGTATTTT.

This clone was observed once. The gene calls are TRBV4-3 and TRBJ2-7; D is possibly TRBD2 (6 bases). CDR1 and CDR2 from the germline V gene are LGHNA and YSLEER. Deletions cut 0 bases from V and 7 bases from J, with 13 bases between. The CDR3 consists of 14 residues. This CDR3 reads CASSQDPAGFEQYF. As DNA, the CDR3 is TGCGCCAGCAGCCAAGACCCGGCGGGGTTTGAGCAGTACTTC.

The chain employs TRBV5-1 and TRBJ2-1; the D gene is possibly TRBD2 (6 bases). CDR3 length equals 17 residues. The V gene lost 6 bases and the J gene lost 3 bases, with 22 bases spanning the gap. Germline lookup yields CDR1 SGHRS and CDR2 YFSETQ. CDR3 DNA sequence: TGCGCCAGCACCACACACCGATGGCTAGCGAACTACAATGAGCAGTTCTTC. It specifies CASTTHRWLANYNEQFF.